The next 18 T cell receptor beta chains were all read from a single sample in a study of cytomegalovirus exposure and HLA in healthy donors (TCRdb year 2017). The library came from the immunoSEQ multiplex PCR assay. TCRdb took this table from immuneACCESS and kept in-frame rearrangements with V and J called. Such tables lack part of the clones; where checked against another copy, unresolved V genes explain under half of the gap, and the rest is unexplained. The sample includes roughly 180,000 clones, with roughly 86% observed a single time. The ten largest clones take up about 7.7% of the sample. The sequenced sample consisted of PBMCs. These TCRs come from a man aged 30 to 45 in good health and CMV-seropositive.

The chain employs TRBV28 and TRBJ2-7, with D possibly matching TRBD1 (6 bases). CDR1 MDHEN and CDR2 SYDVKM come from the germline V gene. Between the trimmed V and J ends, which lost 5 bases and 0 bases, there was a span of 17 bases. The CDR3 totals 16 residues. The CDR3 loop is CASSDNRARLSYEQYF. The CDR3 coding sequence is TGTGCCAGCAGTGATAACAGGGCCCGTCTCTCCTACGAGCAGTACTTC.

The rearrangement joins TRBV28 to TRBJ1-2; D uncertain. There are 14 residues in the CDR3. With 7 bases removed from V and 4 bases from J, the gap between germline ends came to 16 bases. Germline V gene data show CDR1 as MDHEN and CDR2 as SYDVKM. This CDR3 reads CASTPAPPVYGYTF. The CDR3 DNA reads TGTGCCAGCACACCGGCGCCTCCTGTCTATGGCTACACCTTC.

The J gene is TRBJ2-1, the V gene TRBV6-4, with D possibly matching TRBD2 (5 bases). The CDR3 has 18 amino acids. The V gene lost 4 bases and the J gene lost 1 base, with 20 bases spanning the gap. From germline, CDR1 is MRHNA and CDR2 SNTAGT. The CDR3: CASSAASVSSLSYNEQFF. The CDR3 DNA is TGTGCCAGCAGTGCAGCTTCGGTTTCTAGCCTGTCCTACAATGAGCAGTTCTTC.

This clone was found once. The chain is built from TRBV2 and TRBJ2-1; D call uncertain. This CDR3 has 11 amino acids. CDR1 is SNHLY, CDR2 FYNNEI, per germline. Trimming took off 6 bases at V and 9 bases at J, with 9 bases between the two ends. The CDR3 reads CASRVHSEQFF. DNA for the CDR3: TGTGCCAGCAGGGTTCATAGTGAGCAGTTCTTC. Full variable domain (rest looked up from reference TRBV2 and TRBJ2-1): EPEVTQTPSHQVTQMGQEVILRCVPISNHLYFYWYRQILGQKVEFLVSFYNNEISEKSEIFDDQFSVERPDGSNFTLKIRSTKLEDSAMYFCASRVHSEQFFGPGTRLTVL.

V is TRBV11-2 and J is TRBJ1-4, with 8 positions matching TRBD1. With V trimmed by 1 base and J by 2 bases, 3 bases remained unmatched. This CDR3 is 16 amino acids long. Germline V gene sequence: CDR1 SGHAT, CDR2 FQNNGV. CDR3 sequence (DNA): TGTGCCAGCAGCTTAGGCCGGACAGGGACTAATGAAAAACTGTTTTTT. Translated, it gives CASSLGRTGTNEKLFF.

The chain uses TRBV4-3 and TRBJ1-4; no reliable D call. The CDR3 covers 18 residues. Germline CDR1 is LGHNA and CDR2 is YSLEER. With 4 bases removed from V and 0 bases from J, the gap between germline ends came to 18 bases. The CDR3 loop reads CASSLHAWVRATNEKLFF. The CDR3 nucleotides are TGCGCCAGCAGCCTTCATGCATGGGTGAGAGCAACTAATGAAAAACTGTTTTTT.

The chain uses TRBV7-3 and TRBJ2-2; a possible D gene is TRBD1 (5 bases). From germline, CDR1 is SGHTA and CDR2 FQGTGA. Trimming left V 2 bases short and J 2 bases short, with 15 bases between. This CDR3 spans 17 amino acids. The CDR3 loop is CASSLSTTGPNTGELFF. The CDR3 DNA reads TGTGCCAGCAGCTTATCCACTACAGGCCCCAACACCGGGGAGCTGTTTTTT.

V gene TRBV28 combines with J gene TRBJ2-7; D is unclear. The V and J ends lost 6 bases and 6 bases respectively, with 9 bases between them. CDR3 length equals 11 residues. Germline V gives CDR1 MDHEN, CDR2 SYDVKM. CDR3 sequence: CASSSNGEQYF. CDR3 in DNA: TGTGCCAGCAGCAGCAATGGCGAGCAGTACTTC.

The rearrangement joins TRBV4-3 to TRBJ2-3; D is undetermined. The CDR3 has 18 residues. Trimming removed 4 bases at V and 2 bases at J, with 22 bases between. The germline CDR1 and CDR2 sequences are LGHNA and YSLEER. CDR3 region: CASSRPAVSNKITDTQYF. The CDR3 DNA follows: TGCGCCAGCAGCCGGCCAGCCGTCTCAAACAAGATCACAGATACGCAGTATTTT.

The J gene is TRBJ1-2, the V gene TRBV5-8; no clear D. The V gene lost 5 bases and the J gene lost 2 bases, with 10 bases spanning the gap. The CDR3 runs to 13 residues. Germline CDR1 SGHTS, CDR2 YDEGEE. The CDR3 DNA reads TGTGCCAGCAGACTTTACATCAACTATGGCTACACCTTC. As protein: CASRLYINYGYTF.

The CDR3 nucleotides are TGTGCCAGCAGTGCGGGGGGGCTGGACAATGAGCAGTTCTTC. Its protein is CASSAGGLDNEQFF. The chain is built from TRBV9 and TRBJ2-1; 9 nucleotides align to TRBD2. This CDR3 has 14 residues. The trim removed 5 bases at V and 5 bases at J, leaving 5 bases unmatched. Looked up from germline, CDR1 is SGDLS and CDR2 is YYNGEE.

V and J are TRBV5-1 and TRBJ2-1, with a tentative D call TRBD2 (6 bases). The germline V gene has CDR1 SGHRS and CDR2 YFSETQ. This CDR3 region has 13 residues. The V and J ends lost 2 bases and 7 bases respectively, with 10 bases between them. The CDR3 DNA is TGCGCCAGCAGCTTTGCGGGGTCGAATGAGCAGTTCTTC. This gives the protein CASSFAGSNEQFF.

The rearrangement uses TRBV7-9 and TRBJ1-1; a possible D gene is TRBD1 (6 bases). The germline V gene has CDR1 SEHNR and CDR2 FQNEAQ (reference sequence). Deletions cut 5 bases from V and 0 bases from J, with 13 bases between. The CDR3 contains 15 residues. DNA for the CDR3: TGTGCCAGCAGCAACACAGGGATGATGAACACTGAAGCTTTCTTT. Its translation is CASSNTGMMNTEAFF.

V gene TRBV7-2 combines with J gene TRBJ1-5, with D uncertain. Trimming cost V 5 bases and J 0 bases, with 11 bases left between them. The CDR3 length is 15 residues. The germline V gene has CDR1 SGHTA and CDR2 FQGNSA. The CDR3 reads CASSPMAYSNQPQHF. The CDR3 region has the DNA TGTGCCAGCAGCCCCATGGCCTATAGCAATCAGCCCCAGCATTTT.

This clone was found many times. The chain joins TRBV15 to TRBJ1-5, with D tentatively TRBD1 (5 bases). The germline V gene encodes CDR1 LNHNV and CDR2 YYDKDF (reference sequence). CDR3 length equals 16 residues. Trimming removed 2 bases at V and 6 bases at J, with 17 bases between. In nucleotides, the CDR3 is TGTGCCACCAGCAGAACTTGGGGGGGAGGCAGTCAGCCCCAGCATTTT. It yields the protein CATSRTWGGGSQPQHF.

The chain carries TRBV14 and TRBJ2-1; 9 bases line up with TRBD2. The CDR3 extends over 16 amino acids. CDR1 SGHDN and CDR2 FVKESK come from the germline V gene. V lost 4 bases to trimming and J lost 8 bases; unmatched junction nucleotides: 12. The chain's CDR3 is CASSLFGNSGGDEQFF. The CDR3 coding sequence is TGTGCCAGCAGCCTTTTCGGAAATAGCGGGGGAGATGAGCAGTTCTTC. Full variable domain (rest looked up from reference TRBV14 and TRBJ2-1): EAGVTQFPSHSVIEKGQTVTLRCDPISGHDNLYWYRRVMGKEIKFLLHFVKESKQDESGMPNNRFLAERTGGTYSTLKVQPAELEDSGVYFCASSLFGNSGGDEQFFGPGTRLTVL.

This sequence joins TRBV4-2 and TRBJ2-5; D is unclear. V was trimmed by 2 bases and J by 2 bases, leaving 15 bases between them. The CDR3 has 16 residues. Germline V gene lookup returns CDR1 LGHNA and CDR2 YNFKEQ. CDR3 bases: TGTGCCAGCAGCCAAAGTCCGTCCCGGATTCAAGAGACCCAGTACTTC. It is translated as CASSQSPSRIQETQYF.

This clone was counted a single time. The rearrangement uses TRBV7-9 and TRBJ2-5; possible D gene TRBD2, 6 bases. Germline V gene data show CDR1 as SEHNR and CDR2 as FQNEAQ (reference sequence). V was trimmed by 3 bases and J by 5 bases, leaving 16 bases between them. This CDR3 region has 15 residues. The CDR3 region has the DNA TGTGCCAGCAGCTTGGGGCTCCCTGGAGGGGAGACCCAGTACTTC. This sequence encodes CASSLGLPGGETQYF.